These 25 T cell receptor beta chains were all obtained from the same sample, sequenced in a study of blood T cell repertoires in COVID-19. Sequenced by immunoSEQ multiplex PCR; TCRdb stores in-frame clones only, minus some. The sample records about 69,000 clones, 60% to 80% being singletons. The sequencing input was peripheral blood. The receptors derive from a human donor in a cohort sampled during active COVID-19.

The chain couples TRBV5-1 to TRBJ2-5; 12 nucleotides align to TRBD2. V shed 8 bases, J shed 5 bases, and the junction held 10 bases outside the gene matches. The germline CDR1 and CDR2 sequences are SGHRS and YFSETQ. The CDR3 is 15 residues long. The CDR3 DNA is TGCGCCAGTGCCCTCCTAGCGGGGGGGCCGGAGACCCAGTACTTC. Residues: CASALLAGGPETQYF.

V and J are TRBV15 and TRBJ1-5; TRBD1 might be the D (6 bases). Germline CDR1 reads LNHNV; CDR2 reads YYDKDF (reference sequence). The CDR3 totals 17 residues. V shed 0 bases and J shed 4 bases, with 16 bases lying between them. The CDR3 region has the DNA TGTGCCACCAGCAGAGATCTCGCAGGGGCGATAAATCAGCCCCAGCATTTT. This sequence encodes CATSRDLAGAINQPQHF.

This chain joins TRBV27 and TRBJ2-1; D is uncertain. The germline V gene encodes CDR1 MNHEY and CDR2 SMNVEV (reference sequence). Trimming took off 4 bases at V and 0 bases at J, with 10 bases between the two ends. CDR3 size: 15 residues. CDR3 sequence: CASSSPLSSYNEQFF. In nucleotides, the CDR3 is TGTGCCAGCAGTTCACCCCTCAGCTCCTACAATGAGCAGTTCTTC.

CDR3 DNA sequence: TGTGCCAGCAGACCAGATAACACCGGGGAGCTGTTTTTT. It codes for CASRPDNTGELFF. This chain joins TRBV6-4 and TRBJ2-2; no firm D call. This CDR3 spans 13 amino acids. CDR1 MRHNA and CDR2 SNTAGT come from the germline V gene. V lost 6 bases to trimming and J lost 2 bases, with 7 bases between them.

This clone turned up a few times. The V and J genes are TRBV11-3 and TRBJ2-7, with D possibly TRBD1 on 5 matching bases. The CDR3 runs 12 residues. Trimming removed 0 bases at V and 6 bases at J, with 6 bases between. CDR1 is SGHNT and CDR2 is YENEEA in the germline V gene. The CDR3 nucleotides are TGTGCCAGCAGCTTAGATCAGGGCGAGCAGTACTTC. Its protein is CASSLDQGEQYF.

CDR3 protein: CASSHRTSGGAGTGELFF. The DNA for the CDR3 is TGCGCCAGCAGCCACCGGACTAGCGGGGGGGCAGGCACCGGGGAGCTGTTTTTT. This rearrangement joins TRBV4-1 to TRBJ2-2, with 15 bases matching TRBD2. The CDR3 sequence is 18 residues long. The ends lost 3 bases at V and 4 bases at J; junction bases unmatched: 6. The germline CDR1 and CDR2 sequences are MGHRA and YSYEKL.

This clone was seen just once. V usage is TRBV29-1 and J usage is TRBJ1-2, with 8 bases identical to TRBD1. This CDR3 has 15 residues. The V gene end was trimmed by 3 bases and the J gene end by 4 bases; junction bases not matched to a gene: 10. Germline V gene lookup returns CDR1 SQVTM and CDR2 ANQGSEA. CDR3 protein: CSVEGTGLPGYGYTF. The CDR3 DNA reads TGCAGCGTTGAGGGGACAGGCCTCCCGGGCTATGGCTACACCTTC.

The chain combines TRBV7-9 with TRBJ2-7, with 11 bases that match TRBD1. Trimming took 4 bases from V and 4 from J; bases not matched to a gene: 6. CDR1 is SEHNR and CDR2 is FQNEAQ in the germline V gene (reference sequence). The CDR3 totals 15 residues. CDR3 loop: CASSSGQGAGYEQYF. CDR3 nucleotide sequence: TGTGCCAGCAGCTCCGGACAGGGGGCGGGATACGAGCAGTACTTC.

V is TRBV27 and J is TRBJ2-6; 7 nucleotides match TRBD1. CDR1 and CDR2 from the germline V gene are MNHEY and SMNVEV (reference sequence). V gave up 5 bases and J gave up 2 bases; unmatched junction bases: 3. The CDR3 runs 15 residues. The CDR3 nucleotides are TGTGCCAGCAGTACAGGGGTGGCTGGGGCCAACGTCCTGACTTTC. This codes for CASSTGVAGANVLTF.

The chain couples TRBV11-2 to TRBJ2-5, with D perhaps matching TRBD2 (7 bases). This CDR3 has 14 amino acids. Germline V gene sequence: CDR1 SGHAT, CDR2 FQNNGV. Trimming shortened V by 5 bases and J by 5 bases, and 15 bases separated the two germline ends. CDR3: CASSPTGGWETQYF. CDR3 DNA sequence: TGTGCCAGCAGCCCCACGGGGGGCTGGGAGACCCAGTACTTC.

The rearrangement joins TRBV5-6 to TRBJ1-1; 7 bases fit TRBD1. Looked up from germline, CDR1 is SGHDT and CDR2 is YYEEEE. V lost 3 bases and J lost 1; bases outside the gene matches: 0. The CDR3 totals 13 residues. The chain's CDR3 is CASSWDRNTEAFF. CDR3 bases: TGTGCCAGCAGCTGGGACAGGAACACTGAAGCTTTCTTT.

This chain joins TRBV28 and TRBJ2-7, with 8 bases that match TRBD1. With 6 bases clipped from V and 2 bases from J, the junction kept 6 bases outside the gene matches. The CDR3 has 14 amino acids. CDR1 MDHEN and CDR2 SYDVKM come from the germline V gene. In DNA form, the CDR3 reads TGTGCCAGCAGGGTATCGGGACAGGCCTACGAGCAGTACTTC. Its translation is CASRVSGQAYEQYF.

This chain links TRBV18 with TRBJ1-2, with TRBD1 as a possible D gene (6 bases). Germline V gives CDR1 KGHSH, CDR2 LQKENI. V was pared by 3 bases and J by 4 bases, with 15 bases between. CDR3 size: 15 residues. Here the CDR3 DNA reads TGTGCCAGCTCACCCGCAGGGCAGGGGCTCTATGGCTACACCTTC. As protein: CASSPAGQGLYGYTF.

In DNA form, the CDR3 reads TGTGCCTGGAGTGTACAGGGGGCAGGGCAGCCCCAGCATTTT. It encodes CAWSVQGAGQPQHF. The gene calls are TRBV30 and TRBJ1-5, with TRBD1 matching 9 bases. This CDR3 is 14 amino acids long. V was pared by 0 bases and J by 7 bases, with 4 bases of the junction left unmatched. Germline CDR1 is GTSNPN and CDR2 is SVGIG (reference sequence).

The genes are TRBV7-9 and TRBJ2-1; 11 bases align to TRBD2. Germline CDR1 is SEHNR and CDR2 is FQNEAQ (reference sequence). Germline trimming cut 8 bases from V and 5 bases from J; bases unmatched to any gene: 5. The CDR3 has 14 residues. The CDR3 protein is CASQGTSGNNEQFF. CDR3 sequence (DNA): TGTGCCAGCCAAGGGACTAGCGGAAACAATGAGCAGTTCTTC.

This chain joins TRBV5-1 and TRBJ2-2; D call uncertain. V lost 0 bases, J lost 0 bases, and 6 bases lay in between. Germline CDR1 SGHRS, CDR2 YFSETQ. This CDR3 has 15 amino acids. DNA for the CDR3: TGCGCCAGCAGCTTGGCTGGGCCGAACACCGGGGAGCTGTTTTTT. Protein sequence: CASSLAGPNTGELFF.

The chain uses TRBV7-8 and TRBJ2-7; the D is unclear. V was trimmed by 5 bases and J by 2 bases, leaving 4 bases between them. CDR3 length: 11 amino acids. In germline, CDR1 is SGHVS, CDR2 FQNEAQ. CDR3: CASSATYEQYF. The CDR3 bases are TGTGCCAGCAGCGCTACCTACGAGCAGTACTTC.

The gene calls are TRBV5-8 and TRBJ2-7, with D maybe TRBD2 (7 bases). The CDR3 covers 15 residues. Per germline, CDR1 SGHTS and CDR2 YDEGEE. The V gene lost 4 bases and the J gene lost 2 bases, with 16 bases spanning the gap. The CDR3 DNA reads TGTGCCAGCAGCCGGTCTGAGGGGGGGGCCTACGAGCAGTACTTC. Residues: CASSRSEGGAYEQYF.

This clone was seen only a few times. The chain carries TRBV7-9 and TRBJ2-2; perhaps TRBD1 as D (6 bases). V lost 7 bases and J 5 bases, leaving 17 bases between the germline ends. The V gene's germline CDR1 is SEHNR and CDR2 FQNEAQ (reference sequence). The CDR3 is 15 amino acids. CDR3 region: CASIRWGDRTGELFF. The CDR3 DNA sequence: TGTGCCAGCATCCGTTGGGGAGACAGGACCGGGGAGCTGTTTTTT. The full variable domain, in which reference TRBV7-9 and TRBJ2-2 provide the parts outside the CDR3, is DTGVSQNPRHKITKRGQNVTFRCDPISEHNRLYWYRQTLGQGPEFLTYFQNEAQLEKSRLLSDRFSAERPKGSFSTLEIQRTEQGDSAMYLCASIRWGDRTGELFFGEGSRLTVL.

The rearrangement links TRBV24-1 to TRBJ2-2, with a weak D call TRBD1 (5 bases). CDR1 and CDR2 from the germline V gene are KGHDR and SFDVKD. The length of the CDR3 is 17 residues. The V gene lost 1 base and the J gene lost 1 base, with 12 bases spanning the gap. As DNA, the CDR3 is TGTGCCACCAGTGATTTACCGCAGGGTGGGAACACCGGGGAGCTGTTTTTT. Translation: CATSDLPQGGNTGELFF.

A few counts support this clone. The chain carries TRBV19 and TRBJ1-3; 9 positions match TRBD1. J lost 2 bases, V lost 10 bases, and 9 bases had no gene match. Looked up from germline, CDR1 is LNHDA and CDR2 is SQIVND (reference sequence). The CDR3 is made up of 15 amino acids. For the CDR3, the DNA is TGTGCCACTGACCAGAGGACAGGGGCTGGAAACACCATATATTTT. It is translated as CATDQRTGAGNTIYF.

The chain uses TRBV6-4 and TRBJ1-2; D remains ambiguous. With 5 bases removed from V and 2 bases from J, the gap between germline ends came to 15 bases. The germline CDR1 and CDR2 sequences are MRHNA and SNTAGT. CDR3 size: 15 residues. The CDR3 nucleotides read TGTGCCAGCAGTCGAGACGGAGGAACAAACTATGGCTACACCTTC. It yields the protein CASSRDGGTNYGYTF.

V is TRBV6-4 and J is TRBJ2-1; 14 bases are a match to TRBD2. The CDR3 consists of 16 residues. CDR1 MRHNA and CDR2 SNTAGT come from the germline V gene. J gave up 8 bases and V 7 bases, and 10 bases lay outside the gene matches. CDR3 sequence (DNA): TGTGCCAGCACTGCGACTAGCGGGAGGGCCGCCTATGAGCAGTTCTTC. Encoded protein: CASTATSGRAAYEQFF.

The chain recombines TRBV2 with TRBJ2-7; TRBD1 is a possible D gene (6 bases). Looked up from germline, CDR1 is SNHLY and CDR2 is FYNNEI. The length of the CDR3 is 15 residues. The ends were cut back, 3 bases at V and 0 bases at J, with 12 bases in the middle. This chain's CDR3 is CASSETGLSSYEQYF. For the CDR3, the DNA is TGTGCCAGCAGTGAGACAGGCTTGTCCTCCTACGAGCAGTACTTC. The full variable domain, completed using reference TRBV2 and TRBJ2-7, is EPEVTQTPSHQVTQMGQEVILRCVPISNHLYFYWYRQILGQKVEFLVSFYNNEISEKSEIFDDQFSVERPDGSNFTLKIRSTKLEDSAMYFCASSETGLSSYEQYFGPGTRLTVT.

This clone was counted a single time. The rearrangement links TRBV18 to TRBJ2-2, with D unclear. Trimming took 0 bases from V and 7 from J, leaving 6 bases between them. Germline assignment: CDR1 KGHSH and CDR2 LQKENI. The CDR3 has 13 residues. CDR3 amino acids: CASSPPSSGELFF. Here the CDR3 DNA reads TGTGCCAGCTCACCACCGTCCAGCGGGGAGCTGTTTTTT.